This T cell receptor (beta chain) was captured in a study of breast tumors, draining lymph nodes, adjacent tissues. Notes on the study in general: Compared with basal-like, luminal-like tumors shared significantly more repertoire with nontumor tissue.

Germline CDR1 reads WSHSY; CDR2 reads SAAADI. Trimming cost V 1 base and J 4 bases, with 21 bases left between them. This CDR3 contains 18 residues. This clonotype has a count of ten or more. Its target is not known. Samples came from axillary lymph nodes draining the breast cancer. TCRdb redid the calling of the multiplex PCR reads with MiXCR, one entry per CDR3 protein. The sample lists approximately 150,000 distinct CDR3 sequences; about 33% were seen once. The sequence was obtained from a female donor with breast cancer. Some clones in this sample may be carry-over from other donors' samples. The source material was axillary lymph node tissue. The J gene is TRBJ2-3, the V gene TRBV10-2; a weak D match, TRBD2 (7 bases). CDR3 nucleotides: TGCGCCAGCAGTGAGTTGGGCGGGGGCCCGAAGGGGGCAGATACGCAGTATTTT. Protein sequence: CASSELGGGPKGADTQYF.